A single sample gave rise to the 31 T cell receptor beta chains below, sequenced in a study of blood T cell repertoires in COVID-19. Here immunoSEQ multiplex PCR was the method, and the copy in TCRdb shows in-frame clones only, minus some. This table has 160,000 or so clones, about four fifths appearing once. The sequenced sample consisted of PBMCs or T cells enriched from blood (not recorded which). The receptors originated from a woman aged 60 to 75 who had recovered from COVID-19.

This chain joins TRBV6-2 or TRBV6-3 and TRBJ2-3; TRBD2 agrees at 8 bases. The germline CDR1 and CDR2 sequences are MNHEY and SVGEGT. The CDR3 is 17 residues long. J gave up 2 bases and V 4 bases, and 11 bases lay outside the gene matches. Here the CDR3 DNA reads TGTGCCAGCAGTTCACGCTGGAGCGGGGGTGTCACAGATACGCAGTATTTT. This codes for CASSSRWSGGVTDTQYF.

DNA for the CDR3: TGTGCCAGCAGTTCCATAGCGGGGGGGTACAATGAGCAGTTCTTC. Its protein is CASSSIAGGYNEQFF. This rearrangement joins TRBV27 to TRBJ2-1; the match to TRBD2 covers 11 bases. J gave up 4 bases and V 4 bases, and 3 bases lay outside the gene matches. CDR1 is MNHEY and CDR2 is SMNVEV in the germline V gene (reference sequence). The CDR3 runs to 15 residues.

This chain uses TRBV7-3 with TRBJ2-5, with D perhaps matching TRBD1 (5 bases). V lost 1 base and J lost 5, with 14 bases in between. Germline CDR1 and CDR2: SGHTA and FQGTGA. The CDR3 totals 15 residues. CDR3 sequence (DNA): TGTGCCAGCAGCTTAAAGGGGTCCTTTGGGGAGACCCAGTACTTC. Translated: CASSLKGSFGETQYF.

This clone has a single count. The rearrangement uses TRBV4-1 and TRBJ2-7, with TRBD1 identical over 9 bases. From germline, CDR1 is MGHRA and CDR2 YSYEKL. V trimming: 3 bases; J trimming: 0 bases; junction bases outside the gene matches: 0. The length of the CDR3 is 14 residues. The CDR3 DNA follows: TGCGCCAGCAGCCAGACAGGGGGCTCCTACGAGCAGTACTTC. This sequence encodes CASSQTGGSYEQYF.

The V and J genes are TRBV5-4 and TRBJ2-4; tentative D call: TRBD1 (5 bases). V shed 8 bases and J shed 2 bases, with 17 bases lying between them. The CDR3 has 15 amino acids. Germline CDR1 reads SGHNT; CDR2 reads YYREEE (reference sequence). CDR3 bases: TGTGCCAGAGGCAGGGATACGTTCTCCAAAAACATTCAGTACTTC. Amino acids: CARGRDTFSKNIQYF.

The chain combines TRBV7-2 with TRBJ2-7; TRBD1 matches at 7 bases. This CDR3 has 14 residues. After removal of 5 bases from V and 2 bases from J, the junction contained 6 bases not matched to a gene. The germline V gene has CDR1 SGHTA and CDR2 FQGNSA. CDR3 sequence reads: CASSQGVMAYEQYF. The CDR3 DNA reads as TGTGCCAGCAGCCAGGGGGTCATGGCCTACGAGCAGTACTTC.

This clone was observed a handful of times. This rearrangement joins TRBV18 to TRBJ2-7; the match to TRBD1 covers 9 bases. The CDR3 has 11 residues. V lost 6 bases, J lost 9 bases, and 3 bases stayed unmatched. Germline loops: CDR1 KGHSH, CDR2 LQKENI. The CDR3 coding sequence is TGTGCCAGCTCGCAGGACAGGGGGCAGTACTTC. Its protein is CASSQDRGQYF.

The chain recombines TRBV19 with TRBJ2-7; 12 bases are a match to TRBD2. The V segment lost 4 bases and the J segment 0 bases; nucleotides outside the gene matches: 1. Germline CDR1 is LNHDA and CDR2 is SQIVND (reference sequence). CDR3 length equals 15 residues. The CDR3 sequence: CASSRTSGVSYEQYF. The CDR3 region has the DNA TGTGCCAGTAGTAGGACTAGCGGGGTCTCCTACGAGCAGTACTTC.

The J gene is TRBJ2-7, the V gene TRBV11-2; D is perhaps TRBD1 (6 bases). Trimming took off 5 bases at V and 0 bases at J, with 8 bases between the two ends. The germline CDR1 and CDR2 sequences are SGHAT and FQNNGV. The CDR3 has 13 residues. The DNA of the CDR3 is TGTGCCAGCAGCGCGGACAGCTCCTACGAGCAGTACTTC. This translates into CASSADSSYEQYF.

V gene TRBV30 combines with J gene TRBJ2-2, with 7 nucleotides matching TRBD2. From germline, CDR1 is GTSNPN and CDR2 SVGIG (reference sequence). The V and J ends lost 3 bases and 5 bases, in that order; junction bases with no gene match: 9. The CDR3 is 15 amino acids. The CDR3 DNA reads as TGTGCCTGGAGGACCCAAAGGGGAGGGACCGGGGAGCTGTTTTTT. Translation: CAWRTQRGGTGELFF.

This chain connects TRBV24-1 to TRBJ1-6; D ambiguous. Germline lookup yields CDR1 KGHDR and CDR2 SFDVKD. The CDR3 totals 13 residues. The V end was cut by 9 bases, the J end by 4 bases, with 9 bases between. The CDR3 DNA follows: TGTGCCACCCGGGGATCTTATAATTCACCCCTCCACTTT. It translates to CATRGSYNSPLHF.

The chain employs TRBV14 and TRBJ1-1; weak D call: TRBD1 (6 bases). CDR3 length: 13 amino acids. Germline V lookup: CDR1 SGHDN, CDR2 FVKESK. V was trimmed by 0 bases and J by 11 bases, leaving 13 bases between them. CDR3 sequence (DNA): TGTGCCAGCAGCCAAGACGGAAAGAGGGGGGCTTTCTTT. It is translated as CASSQDGKRGAFF.

The sample holds one count of this clone. The chain carries TRBV12-5 and TRBJ2-7; D uncertain. The CDR3 is 12 amino acids. V lost 2 bases, J lost 0 bases, and 2 bases lay in between. In germline, CDR1 is LGHNT, CDR2 FRNRAP. CDR3 in DNA: TGTGCTAGTGGTTTGTACTCCTACGAGCAGTACTTC. Protein product: CASGLYSYEQYF. Based on the CDR3 plus reference TRBV12-5 and TRBJ2-7, the full variable domain is DARVTQTPRHKVTEMGQEVTMRCQPILGHNTVFWYRQTMMQGLELLAYFRNRAPLDDSGMPKDRFSAEMPDATLATLKIQPSEPRDSAVYFCASGLYSYEQYFGPGTRLTVT.

The chain combines TRBV6-5 with TRBJ1-1; the D is unclear. The V gene's germline CDR1 is MNHEY and CDR2 SVGAGI. The CDR3 extends over 14 amino acids. V was shortened by 6 bases and J by 1 base, with 12 bases between the two germline ends. The CDR3 loop is CASSHGRGNTEAFF. In DNA, the CDR3 is TGTGCCAGCAGCCACGGACGGGGGAACACTGAAGCTTTCTTT.

The V call is TRBV6-6, the J call TRBJ2-7; 8 bases agree with TRBD1. V gave up 6 bases and J gave up 6 bases; unmatched junction bases: 10. The CDR3 totals 14 residues. The germline V gene has CDR1 MNHNY and CDR2 SVGAGI (reference sequence). In nucleotides, the CDR3 is TGTGCCAGCAGACCAAACAGGGGGTTGGCCGAGCAGTACTTC. Amino acid sequence: CASRPNRGLAEQYF.

The chain uses TRBV7-2 and TRBJ2-2; 8 positions match TRBD1. Germline CDR1 reads SGHTA; CDR2 reads FQGNSA. The CDR3 has 14 residues. Trimming removed 4 bases from V and 7 bases from J; junction bases left unmatched: 5. The CDR3 DNA follows: TGTGCCAGCAGCTCGGACAGGGACAGCGGGGAGCTGTTTTTT. Translation: CASSSDRDSGELFF.

The CDR3 nucleotides read TGTGCCAGCAGGCAGGGCCTAAATTCACCCCTCCACTTT. Protein: CASRQGLNSPLHF. The chain recombines TRBV2 with TRBJ1-6; tentatively, D is TRBD1 (5 bases). Germline CDR1 is SNHLY and CDR2 is FYNNEI. The CDR3 is 13 residues long. The V gene lost 6 bases and the J gene lost 7 bases, with 10 bases spanning the gap.

The V and J genes are TRBV19 and TRBJ2-1; D gene uncertain. The germline CDR1 and CDR2 sequences are LNHDA and SQIVND (reference sequence). This CDR3 has 14 amino acids. The V end lost 3 bases, the J end lost 8 bases, and 14 bases lay between the germline ends. The CDR3 spells CASSMHTHEDEQFF. CDR3 in DNA: TGTGCCAGTAGTATGCACACCCATGAGGATGAGCAGTTCTTC.

The CDR3 protein is CASSIQGQGGYEQYF. As DNA, the CDR3 is TGTGCCAGTAGTATCCAGGGGCAGGGGGGATACGAGCAGTACTTC. This chain links TRBV19 with TRBJ2-7; tentative D call: TRBD1 (7 bases). CDR3 size: 15 residues. Germline V CDR1 and CDR2: LNHDA, SQIVND (reference sequence). V lost 3 bases, J lost 4 bases, and 16 bases lay in between.

The J gene is TRBJ1-2, the V gene TRBV7-2; TRBD1 might be the D (6 bases). CDR3 size: 13 residues. CDR1 is SGHTA and CDR2 is FQGNSA in the germline V gene. V was clipped by 5 bases and J by 8 bases, with 15 bases between them. As DNA, the CDR3 is TGTGCCAGCAGCCCCGGCCAGGGGCTAGGCTACACCTTC. This encodes CASSPGQGLGYTF.

V and J are TRBV4-1 and TRBJ2-7, with 12 positions matching TRBD1. The germline CDR1 and CDR2 sequences are MGHRA and YSYEKL. Trimming at V came to 2 bases and at J to 5 bases, leaving 7 bases not matched to a gene. The CDR3 runs 16 residues. CDR3 region: CASSQPSGTGGHEQYF. The CDR3 bases are TGCGCCAGCAGCCAACCCTCCGGGACAGGGGGCCACGAGCAGTACTTC.

In its sample, this clone was seen a few times. This sequence joins TRBV5-1 and TRBJ2-1; weak D call: TRBD1 (5 bases). The CDR3 runs 14 residues. The ends were cut back, 4 bases at V and 9 bases at J, with 17 bases in the middle. Germline CDR1 and CDR2: SGHRS and YFSETQ. The CDR3 DNA reads TGCGCCAGCAGCCCAGGGAACGTTCTGGCTGAGCAGTTCTTC. Translated: CASSPGNVLAEQFF.

CDR3 residues: CASSLAGTSGWETQYF. The CDR3 bases are TGTGCCAGCAGCTTAGCCGGGACTAGCGGGTGGGAGACCCAGTACTTC. This sequence joins TRBV7-3 and TRBJ2-5, with 12 positions matching TRBD2. Germline V gives CDR1 SGHTA, CDR2 FQGTGA. The CDR3 is 16 amino acids. V shed 2 bases and J 5 bases; nucleotides not matched to a gene: 6. Variable domain in full (rest from reference TRBV7-3 and TRBJ2-5): GAGVSQTPSNKVTEKGKYVELRCDPISGHTALYWYRQSLGQGPEFLIYFQGTGAADDSGLPNDRFFAVRPEGSVSTLKIQRTERGDSAVYLCASSLAGTSGWETQYFGPGTRLLVL.

This clone was recorded many times. The V call is TRBV7-9, the J call TRBJ1-1; 8 bases are a match to TRBD1. V shed 5 bases and J 5 bases; nucleotides not matched to a gene: 4. Germline values: CDR1 SEHNR, CDR2 FQNEAQ (reference sequence). This CDR3 region has 13 residues. CDR3: CASSTQGGTEAFF. In nucleotides, the CDR3 is TGTGCCAGCAGCACACAGGGGGGTACTGAAGCTTTCTTT.

The chain carries TRBV19 and TRBJ1-1, with D hard to call. From germline, CDR1 is LNHDA and CDR2 SQIVND (reference sequence). V lost 3 bases and J lost 2, with 7 bases in between. CDR3 length: 13 amino acids. The CDR3 DNA reads TGTGCCAGTAGTATGGTGGCAAACACTGAAGCTTTCTTT. Translating it yields CASSMVANTEAFF.

The rearrangement uses TRBV19 and TRBJ1-1; 8 bases map to TRBD1. V shed 7 bases, J shed 6 bases, and the junction held 13 bases outside the gene matches. Germline V gene data show CDR1 as LNHDA and CDR2 as SQIVND (reference sequence). The CDR3 sequence is 15 residues long. CDR3 residues: CASIFTDRGRAEAFF. The CDR3 DNA sequence: TGTGCCAGTATCTTTACCGACAGGGGACGCGCTGAAGCTTTCTTT. Full variable domain (rest looked up from reference TRBV19 and TRBJ1-1): DGGITQSPKYLFRKEGQNVTLSCEQNLNHDAMYWYRQDPGQGLRLIYYSQIVNDFQKGDIAEGYSVSREKKESFPLTVTSAQKNPTAFYLCASIFTDRGRAEAFFGQGTRLTVV.

The chain combines TRBV5-1 with TRBJ1-1, with a weak D call TRBD1 (6 bases). Germline V gene data show CDR1 as SGHRS and CDR2 as YFSETQ. V lost 0 bases and J lost 4, with 16 bases in between. This CDR3 is 16 amino acids long. This chain's CDR3 is CASSLAAGEQGTEAFF. The DNA for the CDR3 is TGCGCCAGCAGCTTGGCGGCAGGGGAGCAGGGCACTGAAGCTTTCTTT.

V gene TRBV7-2 combines with J gene TRBJ1-6; unclear D gene. The CDR3 totals 12 residues. Trimming stripped 5 bases from V and 9 bases from J, with 8 bases between. Looked up from germline, CDR1 is SGHTA and CDR2 is FQGNSA. The CDR3 bases are TGTGCCAGCAGCGTAACTGGTTCACCCCTCCACTTT. It translates to CASSVTGSPLHF.

V is TRBV2 and J is TRBJ1-5; 9 bases agree with TRBD1. Germline V CDR1 and CDR2: SNHLY, FYNNEI. V gave up 8 bases and J gave up 0 bases; unmatched junction bases: 2. The CDR3 runs 14 residues. DNA for the CDR3: TGTGCCAGCGGACAGGGGCATAGCAATCAGCCCCAGCATTTT. Its translation is CASGQGHSNQPQHF.

This clone was picked up one time. This chain uses TRBV9 with TRBJ2-3, with 7 bases that match TRBD1. The CDR3 has 16 residues. The germline gives CDR1 SGDLS, CDR2 YYNGEE. After removal of 4 bases from V and 0 bases from J, the junction contained 8 bases not matched to a gene. The CDR3 region has the DNA TGTGCCAGCAGCCCGTGGACAGGCGACAGCACAGATACGCAGTATTTT. Translated, it gives CASSPWTGDSTDTQYF.

V and J are TRBV15 and TRBJ1-1, with 9 bases that match TRBD1. The germline CDR1 and CDR2 sequences are LNHNV and YYDKDF (reference sequence). The CDR3 has 15 amino acids. J gave up 5 bases and V 2 bases, and 6 bases lay outside the gene matches. The CDR3 DNA reads TGTGCCACCAGCAGAAATGACAGGGGGAATACTGAAGCTTTCTTT. Its translation: CATSRNDRGNTEAFF.